This TCR beta chain appears in the sequencing data of a study of T cells in Graves' hyperthyroidism and ophthalmopathy. Template material for amplifying TCR beta CDR3 regions consisted of RNA transcripts. The HTBI set primed first-round TCR CDR3 RT-PCR. Using its own MiXCR run on the multiplex PCR reads, TCRdb lists one record per CDR3 protein. Here the sample spans about 530,000 distinct CDR3 sequences, roughly a sixth being singletons. Material for sequencing was blood. The receptor was derived from a woman between 18 and 30 years old with Graves' ophthalmopathy.

In DNA form, the CDR3 reads TGCGCCAGCAGCCAAGAGAGGGGACAGGCTACGAAGGGTTATGGCTACACCTTC. It codes for CASSQERGQATKGYGYTF. The chain joins TRBV4-1 to TRBJ1-2; 8 positions match TRBD1. V was clipped by 0 bases and J by 5 bases; unmatched bases: 14. Germline V lookup: CDR1 MGHRA, CDR2 YSYEKL. The CDR3 spans 18 residues.